The sample holds one count of the clone carrying this T cell receptor beta chain. Trimming took 2 bases from V and 5 from J, leaving 4 bases between them. The CDR3 contains 12 residues. CDR1 is SGHRS and CDR2 is YFSETQ in the germline V gene. Sequencing of TCR beta was performed on blood CD8+ and CD4+ T cells. The multiple sclerosis controls comprised treatment-naive patients whose relapsing-remitting disease was stable or active. The authors negatively isolated CD8+ and CD4+ T cells and FACS-enriched TEMRA cells. RNA amounts of about 0.45 to 1 ug underwent reverse transcription with random hexamers. MiXCR, applied by TCRdb to the immunoSEQ multiplex PCR reads, yields one record per CDR3 protein. The data hold about 200,000 distinct CDR3 sequences, with approximately 94% observed a single time. This sample stems from a study of CD8 T cells in Susac syndrome.

Sequenced material: CD4+ T cells from PBMCs. The J gene is TRBJ1-4, the V gene TRBV5-1; unclear D gene. The source is a human donor with multiple sclerosis. The CDR3 here is CASSLDNEKLFF. In nucleotides, the CDR3 is TGCGCCAGCAGCTTAGACAATGAAAAACTGTTTTTT. Combining the CDR3 with reference TRBV5-1 and TRBJ1-4 gives the whole variable domain KAGVTQTPRYLIKTRGQQVTLSCSPISGHRSVSWYQQTPGQGLQFLFEYFSETQRNKGNFPGRFSGRQFSNSRSEMNVSTLELGDSALYLCASSLDNEKLFFGSGTQLSVL.